A single sample gave rise to the 12 T cell receptor beta chains below, sequenced in a study of OX40 agonist ivuxolimab in advanced cancers. The method was immunoSEQ multiplex PCR; TCRdb's version includes in-frame clones alone and lacks a portion of them. The sample lists tens of thousands of clones, around 81% seen once, with approximately 31% in the top ten. The specimen comprised CD4+ or CD8+ T cells sorted from blood, sampled in a trial of the OX40 agonist ivuxolimab. The receptors were sampled from an adult with an advanced solid tumor such as melanoma, head and neck, liver or kidney cancer.

The chain employs TRBV29-1 and TRBJ2-7, with TRBD1 identical over 10 bases. V shed 6 bases and J 7 bases; nucleotides not matched to a gene: 12. The CDR3 spans 14 residues. Germline-derived CDR1 and CDR2 are SQVTM and ANQGSEA. DNA for the CDR3: TGCAGCGTGGATTCCGGGACAGGGGCGGTTGAGCAGTACTTC. Protein: CSVDSGTGAVEQYF.

In DNA, the CDR3 is TGTGCCAGCAGCTTAGCGGAGGGCACAGATACGCAGTATTTT. Residues: CASSLAEGTDTQYF. The chain links TRBV7-6 to TRBJ2-3; TRBD2 might be the D (5 bases). The V gene lost 0 bases and the J gene lost 1 base, with 5 bases spanning the gap. The CDR3 has 14 amino acids. Looked up from germline, CDR1 is SGHVS and CDR2 is FNYEAQ.

In its sample, this clone was seen a few times. CDR3 nucleotides: TGTGCCTGGGGCCCGGAGAACACAGATACGCAGTATTTT. Protein product: CAWGPENTDTQYF. V gene TRBV30 combines with J gene TRBJ2-3; D is unresolved. Germline CDR1 is GTSNPN and CDR2 is SVGIG (reference sequence). Trimming removed 5 bases at V and 2 bases at J, with 11 bases between. CDR3 length: 13 amino acids.

The chain has TRBV9 and TRBJ1-2; D is uncertain. Germline V gene data show CDR1 as SGDLS and CDR2 as YYNGEE. The CDR3 has 16 amino acids. The ends were cut back, 6 bases at V and 4 bases at J, with 22 bases in the middle. DNA of the CDR3: TGTGCCAGCACCATAGTTGAAGGACTCCCAGCCTATGGCTACACCTTC. Translating it yields CASTIVEGLPAYGYTF.

A few counts support this clone. The V and J genes are TRBV7-3 and TRBJ2-3; D gene uncertain. The germline gives CDR1 SGHTA, CDR2 FQGTGA. The CDR3 runs 15 residues. V gave up 5 bases and J gave up 0 bases, with 12 bases separating them. CDR3 residues: CASSAIGSSTDTQYF. CDR3 DNA sequence: TGTGCCAGCAGCGCTATCGGGTCTAGCACAGATACGCAGTATTTT.

The CDR3 is CASSHLLKKGTGNTIYF. DNA for the CDR3: TGCGCCAGCAGCCACCTTCTCAAGAAAGGGACTGGAAACACCATATATTTT. The chain is built from TRBV4-1 and TRBJ1-3; D not certain. This CDR3 region has 17 residues. In germline, CDR1 is MGHRA, CDR2 YSYEKL. V lost 3 bases and J 2 bases, leaving 17 bases between the germline ends.

The chain recombines TRBV6-6 with TRBJ2-3, with a tentative D call TRBD1 (5 bases). The CDR3 spans 15 residues. Germline values: CDR1 MNHNY, CDR2 SVGAGI (reference sequence). Between the trimmed V and J ends, which lost 8 bases and 2 bases, there was a span of 17 bases. The CDR3 sequence: CASAALGQATDTQYF. The CDR3 DNA follows: TGTGCCAGCGCAGCCCTGGGGCAGGCCACAGATACGCAGTATTTT.

This chain joins TRBV7-9 and TRBJ2-5, with 9 bases aligning to TRBD1. This CDR3 is 17 amino acids long. Germline lookup yields CDR1 SEHNR and CDR2 FQNEAQ (reference sequence). V was pared by 10 bases and J by 3 bases, with 18 bases of the junction left unmatched. The DNA of the CDR3 is TGTGCCACCCTTGGCCCATCCACAGGGACAGGGAAAGAGACCCAGTACTTC. It is translated as CATLGPSTGTGKETQYF.

The count of this clone is one. The genes are TRBV9 and TRBJ2-5, with TRBD2 matching over 8 bases. V lost 2 bases to trimming and J lost 5 bases; unmatched junction nucleotides: 8. Germline CDR1 and CDR2: SGDLS and YYNGEE. The CDR3 is made up of 15 amino acids. CDR3 in DNA: TGTGCCAGCAGCGTCTCGGGGGGGCGGGCCGAGACCCAGTACTTC. This gives the protein CASSVSGGRAETQYF.

This clone turned up a few times. The chain employs TRBV9 and TRBJ1-1; unclear D gene. The germline V gene has CDR1 SGDLS and CDR2 YYNGEE. This CDR3 is built from 14 residues. Trimming took 0 bases from V and 1 from J, leaving 7 bases between them. In DNA form, the CDR3 reads TGTGCCAGCAGCGTAGGGGTGGGGAACACTGAAGCTTTCTTT. Its translation: CASSVGVGNTEAFF.

The chain joins TRBV11-2 to TRBJ2-1; D is perhaps TRBD1 or TRBD2 (6 bases each). CDR1 and CDR2 from the germline V gene are SGHAT and FQNNGV. V dropped 2 bases and J dropped 2 bases, with 10 bases sitting between them. This CDR3 is 15 amino acids long. The CDR3 here is CASSLWGAAYNEQFF. The CDR3 DNA follows: TGTGCCAGCAGCTTATGGGGGGCCGCCTACAATGAGCAGTTCTTC. Full variable domain (outside the CDR3, taken from reference TRBV11-2 and TRBJ2-1): EAGVAQSPRYKIIEKRQSVAFWCNPISGHATLYWYQQILGQGPKLLIQFQNNGVVDDSQLPKDRFSAERLKGVDSTLKIQPAKLEDSAVYLCASSLWGAAYNEQFFGPGTRLTVL.

V gene TRBV30 combines with J gene TRBJ1-1; weak D call: TRBD1 (6 bases). CDR3 size: 16 residues. Per germline, CDR1 GTSNPN and CDR2 SVGIG (reference sequence). The V and J ends lost 0 bases and 0 bases respectively, with 14 bases between them. The CDR3 here is CAWSVGGAGMNTEAFF. DNA for the CDR3: TGTGCCTGGAGTGTCGGGGGGGCGGGTATGAACACTGAAGCTTTCTTT.